The T cell receptor (beta chain) described here comes from a study of T cells in narcolepsy. This clone was seen a single time. TCRdb keeps only in-frame clones here, not all; method: immunoSEQ multiplex PCR. The sample records 25,000 to 35,000 clones, roughly four fifths being singletons. The CDR3 is made up of 13 amino acids. Germline loops: CDR1 LNHDA, CDR2 SQIVND (reference sequence). Trimming pared 7 bases from V and 1 base from J, leaving 8 bases between. This TCR came from a human donor with narcolepsy. The chain combines TRBV19 with TRBJ1-5; D is ambiguous. Source material: CD45RA- memory CD4+ T cells from PBMCs. CDR3 nucleotides: TGTGCCAGTAATCAAGGGAGCAATCAGCCCCAGCATTTT. Encoded protein: CASNQGSNQPQHF.